These 18 T cell receptor beta chains were all obtained from the same sample, sequenced in a study of T cells after yellow fever vaccination (dated by TCRdb to the late 2010s). The method behind the library was 5' RACE. For sequencing, an Illumina NovaSeq 6000 was employed. Using fastp trimming at Q25 and MiXCR clonotype assembly, TCRdb reanalyzed the public sequencing data and kept in-frame beta chains. Identical CDR3 protein sequences are pooled into one entry, listed with their most common genes and DNA. The sample contains hundreds of thousands of distinct CDR3 sequences, about 3.5% of them found a single time. Of the sample, 23% falls within the top ten clones. This specimen's treatment or condition label, interpreted: live attenuated yellow fever vaccine strain. The sample here was PBMCs, taken on the day of the yellow fever booster vaccination. The receptors stem from a man younger than 30 who received the YFV17D yellow fever vaccine.

This chain joins TRBV7-2 and TRBJ1-3; 7 positions agree with TRBD1. The germline V gene encodes CDR1 SGHTA and CDR2 FQGNSA. The CDR3 has 15 residues. Trimming at V came to 3 bases and at J to 2 bases, leaving 4 bases not matched to a gene. The CDR3: CASSFDRVAGNTIYF. The DNA for the CDR3 is TGTGCCAGCAGCTTCGACAGGGTGGCTGGAAACACCATATATTTT.

In its sample, this clonotype was seen a few times. V and J are TRBV5-4 and TRBJ2-7; D gene ambiguous. Per germline, CDR1 SGHNT and CDR2 YYREEE (reference sequence). CDR3 size: 14 residues. Trimming cost V 4 bases and J 3 bases, with 14 bases left between them. This chain's CDR3 is CASSPPDRSYEQYF. The CDR3 nucleotides read TGTGCCAGCAGCCCTCCGGACCGAAGCTACGAGCAGTACTTC.

V is TRBV4-3 and J is TRBJ1-1; TRBD1 aligns across 7 bases. The CDR3 totals 16 residues. V shed 0 bases and J 3 bases; nucleotides not matched to a gene: 7. CDR1 and CDR2 from the germline V gene are LGHNA and YSLEER. The CDR3 reads CASSQEGQSDYTEAFF. In DNA, the CDR3 is TGCGCCAGCAGCCAAGAGGGACAGTCGGATTACACTGAAGCTTTCTTT.

This clonotype was seen at least ten times. The genes are TRBV25-1 and TRBJ2-1; tentatively, D is TRBD2 (6 bases). The CDR3 is 17 residues long. In germline, CDR1 is MGHDK, CDR2 SYGVNS. V lost 3 bases and J 0 bases, leaving 15 bases between the germline ends. CDR3: CASSDAGSPASYNEQFF. DNA for the CDR3: TGTGCCAGCAGTGACGCGGGGTCCCCAGCCTCCTACAATGAGCAGTTCTTC.

The chain has TRBV7-8 and TRBJ2-4, with 12 bases identical to TRBD2. The CDR3 has 17 amino acids. The germline V gene has CDR1 SGHVS and CDR2 FQNEAQ. Trimming at V came to 5 bases and at J to 5 bases, leaving 10 bases not matched to a gene. DNA of the CDR3: TGTGCCAGCAGCCCCACCCCTAGCGGGGGGGCGCAAAACATTCAGTACTTC. It codes for CASSPTPSGGAQNIQYF.

This clonotype was counted a few times. This rearrangement joins TRBV6-5 to TRBJ1-5; D is unclear. The CDR3 is made up of 15 amino acids. In germline, CDR1 is MNHEY, CDR2 SVGAGI. V was clipped by 6 bases and J by 5 bases, with 17 bases between them. CDR3 sequence (DNA): TGTGCCAGCAGCCTTGAGGCCCCGCGGGATCAGCCCCAGCATTTT. Its translation is CASSLEAPRDQPQHF.

This sequence joins TRBV5-6 and TRBJ2-3; maybe TRBD1 (5 bases). CDR1 and CDR2 (germline): SGHDT, YYEEEE. Trimming took off 4 bases at V and 2 bases at J, with 14 bases between the two ends. This CDR3 spans 15 amino acids. The DNA of the CDR3 is TGTGCCAGCAGCCTCGACAGCACATACACAGATACGCAGTATTTT. Translating gives CASSLDSTYTDTQYF. The full variable domain, in which reference TRBV5-6 and TRBJ2-3 provide the parts outside the CDR3, is DAGVTQSPTHLIKTRGQQVTLRCSPKSGHDTVSWYQQALGQGPQFIFQYYEEEERQRGNFPDRFSGHQFPNYSSELNVNALLLGDSALYLCASSLDSTYTDTQYFGPGTRLTVL.

The table lists this clonotype with a count of one. The genes are TRBV7-2 and TRBJ2-7, with TRBD2 as a possible D gene (5 bases). CDR3 length: 13 amino acids. Trimming took off 3 bases at V and 6 bases at J, with 12 bases between the two ends. Germline CDR1 and CDR2: SGHTA and FQGNSA. The CDR3 nucleotides are TGTGCCAGCAGCTTTCAGAGGGTCTCCGAGCAGTACGTC. Its protein is CASSFQRVSEQYV.

This clonotype was observed a handful of times. This chain joins TRBV6-4 and TRBJ1-5; tentatively, D is TRBD1 (6 bases). V was pared by 2 bases and J by 11 bases, with 13 bases between. CDR3 size: 13 residues. CDR1 is MRHNA and CDR2 is SNTAGT in the germline V gene. The CDR3 bases are TGTGCCAGCAGTGACCCCGAGGGGGGGGCCCAGCATTTT. Protein product: CASSDPEGGAQHF.

This clonotype was counted between two and nine times. This rearrangement joins TRBV11-2 to TRBJ1-6, with a possible D match to TRBD1 (6 bases). This CDR3 comprises 13 residues. Germline lookup yields CDR1 SGHAT and CDR2 FQNNGV. V was shortened by 5 bases and J by 13 bases, with 15 bases between the two germline ends. The CDR3 spells CASSMDSRMPLHF. DNA of the CDR3: TGTGCCAGCAGCATGGACAGCCGCATGCCCCTCCACTTT.

This chain uses TRBV5-6 with TRBJ2-2; D gene unclear. The germline CDR1 and CDR2 sequences are SGHDT and YYEEEE. The germline V and J ends were trimmed by 4 bases and 1 base, with 8 bases remaining between them. The CDR3 consists of 14 residues. This CDR3 reads CASSPIKNTGELFF. For the CDR3, the DNA is TGTGCCAGCAGCCCTATTAAGAACACCGGGGAGCTGTTTTTT.

This chain uses TRBV29-1 with TRBJ1-2, with 10 bases that match TRBD1. Germline V gene data show CDR1 as SQVTM and CDR2 as ANQGSEA. The CDR3 contains 12 residues. V lost 7 bases to trimming and J lost 12 bases; unmatched junction nucleotides: 11. The CDR3 coding sequence is TGCAGCGACCTAACGGGGGGACAGGGGAACACCTTC. Translated: CSDLTGGQGNTF.

This clonotype was observed many times. The rearrangement joins TRBV28 to TRBJ1-5, with D unclear. The CDR3 spans 12 residues. Trimming took off 2 bases at V and 9 bases at J, with 8 bases between the two ends. Germline CDR1 is MDHEN and CDR2 is SYDVKM. In DNA, the CDR3 is TGTGCCAGCAGTTTAGGAACGGGGCCCCAGCATTTT. As protein: CASSLGTGPQHF.

In its sample, this clonotype was seen a few times. This rearrangement joins TRBV6-5 to TRBJ1-5, with unresolved D. The V gene lost 6 bases and the J gene lost 3 bases, with 9 bases spanning the gap. The CDR3 consists of 13 residues. Germline-derived CDR1 and CDR2 are MNHEY and SVGAGI. CDR3 nucleotides: TGTGCCAGCAGACACGATAACAATCAGCCCCAGCATTTT. The encoded protein is CASRHDNNQPQHF.

This clonotype has at least ten counts. The chain has TRBV6-5 and TRBJ1-5, with D tentatively TRBD1 (5 bases). Germline values: CDR1 MNHEY, CDR2 SVGAGI. V dropped 6 bases and J dropped 9 bases, with 21 bases sitting between them. The CDR3 covers 15 residues. In nucleotides, the CDR3 is TGTGCCAGCAGCCCTTATCAGGGAACGGGTCGGCCCCAGCATTTT. This sequence encodes CASSPYQGTGRPQHF.

The rearrangement uses TRBV11-2 and TRBJ2-3, with D perhaps TRBD2 (5 bases). Germline assignment: CDR1 SGHAT and CDR2 FQNNGV. V gave up 3 bases and J gave up 6 bases, with 13 bases separating them. The CDR3 totals 14 residues. This chain's CDR3 is CASSFGQAGDTQYF. The CDR3 region has the DNA TGTGCCAGCAGCTTTGGGCAGGCGGGCGATACGCAGTATTTT.

The table lists this clonotype with many counts. As DNA, the CDR3 is TGCAGTGCCCCGGAGGCTTCTAGCACAGATACGCAGTATTTT. This codes for CSAPEASSTDTQYF. This chain connects TRBV20-1 to TRBJ2-3, with D possibly TRBD2 on 5 matching bases. The CDR3 extends over 14 amino acids. The ends were cut back, 6 bases at V and 0 bases at J, with 13 bases in the middle. Per the germline V gene, CDR1 is DFQATT and CDR2 is SNEGSKA (reference sequence).

This clonotype came up many times. The J gene is TRBJ2-5, the V gene TRBV28; a possible D gene is TRBD2 (6 bases). Between the trimmed V and J ends, which lost 7 bases and 6 bases, there was a span of 15 bases. The CDR3 loop spans 13 amino acids. CDR1 MDHEN and CDR2 SYDVKM come from the germline V gene. CDR3 sequence reads: CASTAGIRKTQYF. The CDR3 DNA reads as TGTGCCAGCACGGCGGGGATACGAAAGACCCAGTACTTC.